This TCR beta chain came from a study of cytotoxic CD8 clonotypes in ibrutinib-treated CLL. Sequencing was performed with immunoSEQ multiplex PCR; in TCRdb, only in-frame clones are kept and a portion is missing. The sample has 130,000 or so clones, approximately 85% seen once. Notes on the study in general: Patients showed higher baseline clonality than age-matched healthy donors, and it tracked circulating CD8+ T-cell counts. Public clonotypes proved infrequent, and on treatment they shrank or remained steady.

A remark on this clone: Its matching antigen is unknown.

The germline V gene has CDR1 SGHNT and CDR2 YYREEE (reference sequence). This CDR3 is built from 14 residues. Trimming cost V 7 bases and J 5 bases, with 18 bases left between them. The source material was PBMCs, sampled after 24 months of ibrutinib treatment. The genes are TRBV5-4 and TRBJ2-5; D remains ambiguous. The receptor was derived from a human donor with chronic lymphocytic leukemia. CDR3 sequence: CASYSTQLGETQYF. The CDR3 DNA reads TGTGCCAGCTACTCGACTCAATTGGGGGAGACCCAGTACTTC.